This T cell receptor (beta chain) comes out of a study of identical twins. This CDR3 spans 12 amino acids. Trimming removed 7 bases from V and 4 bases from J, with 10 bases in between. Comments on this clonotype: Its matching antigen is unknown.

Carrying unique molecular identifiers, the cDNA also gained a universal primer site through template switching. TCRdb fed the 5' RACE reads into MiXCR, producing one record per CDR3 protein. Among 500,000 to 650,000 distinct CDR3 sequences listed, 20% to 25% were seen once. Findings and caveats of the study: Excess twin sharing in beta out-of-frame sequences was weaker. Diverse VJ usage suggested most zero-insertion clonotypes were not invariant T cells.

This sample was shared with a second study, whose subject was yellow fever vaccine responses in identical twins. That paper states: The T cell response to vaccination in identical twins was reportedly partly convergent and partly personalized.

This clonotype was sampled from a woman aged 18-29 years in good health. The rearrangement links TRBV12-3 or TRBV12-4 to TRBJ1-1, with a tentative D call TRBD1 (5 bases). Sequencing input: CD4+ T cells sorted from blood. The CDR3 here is CASMVGATEAFF. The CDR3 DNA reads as TGTGCCAGCATGGTCGGGGCCACTGAAGCTTTCTTT.